The 2 T cell receptor beta chains in this list originate from one sample, sequenced in a study of blood T cell repertoires in COVID-19. Libraries were prepared by immunoSEQ multiplex PCR; TCRdb keeps only in-frame clonotypes and omits some of them. Of about half a million clones listed, 80% to 90% are singletons. Input material: peripheral blood. The source is a human donor in a cohort sampled during active COVID-19.

This sequence joins TRBV6-1 and TRBJ2-5; 9 nucleotides align to TRBD1. The CDR3 has 17 residues. Germline V lookup: CDR1 MNHNS, CDR2 SASEGT. The V and J ends lost 4 bases and 3 bases, in that order; junction bases with no gene match: 12. CDR3 DNA: TGTGCCAGCAGTGGCATTTCCGGGACAGGGACAAAAGAGACCCAGTACTTC. Translation gives CASSGISGTGTKETQYF.

The rearrangement links TRBV7-2 to TRBJ2-1; 10 bases fit TRBD2. CDR1 is SGHTA and CDR2 is FQGNSA in the germline V gene. The V gene end was trimmed by 5 bases and the J gene end by 6 bases; junction bases not matched to a gene: 13. The CDR3 contains 17 residues. CDR3 loop: CASSPRGSGRFINEQFF. In DNA, the CDR3 is TGTGCCAGCAGCCCCCGGGGTAGCGGGAGGTTTATCAATGAGCAGTTCTTC.